Each of the 8 T cell receptor beta chains below was sequenced from the same sample in a study of cytomegalovirus exposure and HLA in healthy donors. PCR amplification relied on 60 Vbeta primers (plus 13 Jbeta primers). Only in-frame clones appear in the TCRdb table, and some are missing; sequencing was by immunoSEQ multiplex PCR. Altogether 150,000 to 250,000 clones are present, 65% to 80% being singletons, with the ten largest covering about 4.6%. Sequences were obtained from PBMCs. These receptors were collected from a woman aged 30 to 39 in good health and CMV-seropositive.

The V and J genes are TRBV7-8 and TRBJ2-5; tentative D call: TRBD1 (6 bases). This CDR3 has 14 residues. The germline V gene encodes CDR1 SGHVS and CDR2 FQNEAQ. Trimming took 4 bases from V and 5 from J, leaving 14 bases between them. The DNA for the CDR3 is TGTGCCAGCAGCTCCGGACAGTCGGGCGAGACCCAGTACTTC. Its protein product is CASSSGQSGETQYF.

The rearrangement links TRBV15 to TRBJ2-1; D might be TRBD2 (6 bases). The V gene lost 2 bases and the J gene lost 4 bases, with 15 bases spanning the gap. This CDR3 spans 16 amino acids. Per germline, CDR1 LNHNV and CDR2 YYDKDF (reference sequence). For the CDR3, the DNA is TGTGCCACCAGCAGATCCGGGACTCAAGTGTACAATGAGCAGTTCTTC. Amino acid sequence: CATSRSGTQVYNEQFF.

V and J are TRBV4-3 and TRBJ2-7; 9 bases agree with TRBD2. The CDR3 spans 14 residues. Germline-derived CDR1 and CDR2 are LGHNA and YSLEER. J gave up 6 bases and V 0 bases, and 3 bases lay outside the gene matches. CDR3 DNA: TGCGCCAGCAGCCAAGATATACTAGCGGGCGAGCAGTACTTC. Its translation: CASSQDILAGEQYF.

The chain links TRBV10-3 to TRBJ1-1, with D possibly TRBD1 on 6 matching bases. The CDR3 length is 14 residues. Trimming stripped 6 bases from V and 0 bases from J, with 11 bases between. Germline CDR1 is ENHRY and CDR2 is SYGVKD. CDR3 in amino acids: CAISDRSMNTEAFF. The CDR3 bases are TGTGCCATCAGCGACAGGTCCATGAACACTGAAGCTTTCTTT.

The chain has TRBV5-1 and TRBJ1-1, with 11 bases matching TRBD1. CDR1 and CDR2 (germline): SGHRS, YFSETQ. Germline trimming cut 4 bases from V and 1 base from J; bases unmatched to any gene: 3. The CDR3 has 15 amino acids. CDR3 sequence: CASSLGQGENTEAFF. The CDR3 bases are TGCGCCAGCAGCCTGGGACAGGGGGAGAACACTGAAGCTTTCTTT.

The chain's CDR3 is CASSSRQTGVETQYF. The CDR3 DNA is TGTGCCAGCAGCTCCCGACAGACGGGGGTCGAGACCCAGTACTTC. The gene calls are TRBV7-6 and TRBJ2-5, with D possibly TRBD2 on 6 matching bases. Trimming took off 4 bases at V and 5 bases at J, with 17 bases between the two ends. This CDR3 spans 15 amino acids. The germline V gene has CDR1 SGHVS and CDR2 FNYEAQ.

CDR3 region: CARPSGLRGGFEAFF. The CDR3 nucleotides read TGTGCCAGGCCATCAGGCTTGAGGGGGGGCTTTGAAGCTTTCTTT. The genes are TRBV27 and TRBJ1-1, with a tentative D call TRBD1 (6 bases). Per the germline V gene, CDR1 is MNHEY and CDR2 is SMNVEV (reference sequence). CDR3 length equals 15 residues. Deletions cut 9 bases from V and 7 bases from J, with 24 bases between.

This rearrangement joins TRBV9 to TRBJ2-1; D remains unclear. This CDR3 has 11 residues. The V and J ends lost 4 bases and 9 bases respectively, with 8 bases between them. Germline loops: CDR1 SGDLS, CDR2 YYNGEE. The CDR3 reads CASSLSSEQFF. The CDR3 DNA follows: TGTGCCAGCAGCCTATCAAGTGAGCAGTTCTTC.